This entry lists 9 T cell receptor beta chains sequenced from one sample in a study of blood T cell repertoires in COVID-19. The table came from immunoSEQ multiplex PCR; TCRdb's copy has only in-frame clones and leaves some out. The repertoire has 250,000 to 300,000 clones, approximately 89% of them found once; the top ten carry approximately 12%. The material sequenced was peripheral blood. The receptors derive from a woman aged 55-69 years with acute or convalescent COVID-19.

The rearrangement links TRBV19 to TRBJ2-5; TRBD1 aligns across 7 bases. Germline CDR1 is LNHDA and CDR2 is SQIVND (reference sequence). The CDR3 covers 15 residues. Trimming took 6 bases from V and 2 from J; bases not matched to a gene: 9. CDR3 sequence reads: CASRLRDSQQETQYF. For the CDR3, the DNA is TGTGCCAGTAGGTTACGGGACAGCCAGCAAGAGACCCAGTACTTC.

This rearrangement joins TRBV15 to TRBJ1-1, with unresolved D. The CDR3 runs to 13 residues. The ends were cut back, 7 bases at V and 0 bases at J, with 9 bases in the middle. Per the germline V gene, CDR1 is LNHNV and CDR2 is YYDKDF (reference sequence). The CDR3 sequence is CATTESLNTEAFF. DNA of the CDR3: TGTGCCACCACGGAGAGCCTGAACACTGAAGCTTTCTTT. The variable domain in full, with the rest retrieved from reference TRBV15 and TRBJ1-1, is DAMVIQNPRYQVTQFGKPVTLSCSQTLNHNVMYWYQQKSSQAPKLLFHYYDKDFNNEADTPDNFQSRRPNTSFCFLDIRSPGLGDTAMYLCATTESLNTEAFFGQGTRLTVV.

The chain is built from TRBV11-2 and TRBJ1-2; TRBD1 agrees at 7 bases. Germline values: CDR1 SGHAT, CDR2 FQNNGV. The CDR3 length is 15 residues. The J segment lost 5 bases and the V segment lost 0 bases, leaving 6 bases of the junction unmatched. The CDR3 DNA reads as TGTGCCAGCAGCTTAGATCGGCTACAGGGGTATGGCTACACCTTC. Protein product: CASSLDRLQGYGYTF.

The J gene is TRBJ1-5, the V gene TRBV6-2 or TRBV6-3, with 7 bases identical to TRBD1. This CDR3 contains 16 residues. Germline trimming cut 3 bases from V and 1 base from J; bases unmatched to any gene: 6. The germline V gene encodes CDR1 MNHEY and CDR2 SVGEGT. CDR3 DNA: TGTGCCAGCAGTTATCCCAGGGGGAGCAGCAATCAGCCCCAGCATTTT. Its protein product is CASSYPRGSSNQPQHF.

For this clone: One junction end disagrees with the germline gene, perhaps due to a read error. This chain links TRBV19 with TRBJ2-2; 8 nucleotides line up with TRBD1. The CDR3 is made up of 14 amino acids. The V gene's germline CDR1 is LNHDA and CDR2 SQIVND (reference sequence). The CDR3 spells CASSLDRGTGELFF. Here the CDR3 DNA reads TGTGCCAGTAGTTTAGACAGGGGTACCGGGGAGCTGTTTTTT.

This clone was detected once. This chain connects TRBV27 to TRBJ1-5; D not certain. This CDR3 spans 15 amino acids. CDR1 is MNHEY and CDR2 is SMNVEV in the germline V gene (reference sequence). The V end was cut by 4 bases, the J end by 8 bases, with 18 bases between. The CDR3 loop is CASSSTTGGKKPQHF. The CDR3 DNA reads TGTGCCAGCAGTTCAACGACGGGAGGAAAAAAGCCCCAGCATTTT.

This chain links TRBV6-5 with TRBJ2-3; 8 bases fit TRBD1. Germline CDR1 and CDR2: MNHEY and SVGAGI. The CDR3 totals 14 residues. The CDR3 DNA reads TGTGCGACCTTGGAGGCAGGGGGCGGAGATACGCAGTATTTT. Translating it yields CATLEAGGGDTQYF.

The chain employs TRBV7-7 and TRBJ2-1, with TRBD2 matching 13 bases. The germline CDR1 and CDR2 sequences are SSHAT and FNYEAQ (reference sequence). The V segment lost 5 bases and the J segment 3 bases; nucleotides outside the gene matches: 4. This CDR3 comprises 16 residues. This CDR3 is CASSRTSGGYYNEQFF. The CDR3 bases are TGTGCCAGCAGCCGGACTAGCGGGGGTTACTACAATGAGCAGTTCTTC.

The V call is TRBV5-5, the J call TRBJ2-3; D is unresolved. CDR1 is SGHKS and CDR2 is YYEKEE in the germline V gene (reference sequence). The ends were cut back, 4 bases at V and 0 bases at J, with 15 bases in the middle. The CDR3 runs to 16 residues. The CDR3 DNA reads TGTGCCAGCAGCGTCTATCTACTCTCTAGCACAGATACGCAGTATTTT. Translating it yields CASSVYLLSSTDTQYF.